The entry below gives a single T cell receptor (beta chain) sequence along with its context. This clone's antigen is unknown. No base-level quality is on record; no much larger clone is a single base apart. This sample stems from a study of molecular identifiers for immune sequencing clone quantification (dated by TCRdb to the late 2010s). In terms of the full investigation: For a replicate experiment, the RNA from either around 20,000 or 99,000 naive CD8 T cells was divided into five aliquots, and four of those aliquots went on to sequencing. CD8 T cells were used in a methods study to benchmark molecular-identifier clustering-based TCR repertoire sequencing (MIDCIRS) and TCR RNA copy counting.

Libraries of naive CD8 T cells were generated from roughly 20,000 to 1,000,000 sorted cells, with 10%, 30% or 50% of the purified RNA used. On a BD FACSAria II, naive CD8 T cells were FACS-sorted as CD8+CD4-CCR7+CD45RA+ and collected into RLT Plus buffer. Detection sensitivity was tested by spiking Jurkat RNA equal to about eleven TCR copies' worth into samples containing 20,000-1,000,000 naive CD8 T cells. CD8 T cells were enriched using RosetteSep CD8+ T Cell Enrichment Cocktail and Ficoll-Paque, and the enriched cells then underwent ACK red cell lysis. The library was generated by PCR. Instrument used: NextSeq 500. Bulk TCR libraries were generated as previously described, with the TCR primers listed in Table S5 used. Total RNA was purified with the Qiagen AllPrep DNA/RNA kit. Before any analysis, reads coming from multiple sequencing runs of the same library were combined into one pool. In the authors' own workflow: Reads were retained only if an exact TCR constant sequence was present, and the retained reads were trimmed to 150 nt and grouped according to their 12-nt molecular barcodes. Reads within each barcode group were sub-clustered using a 15% Levenshtein threshold, and quality-weighted consensus sequences were constructed for each RNA molecule. Non-functional sequences were excluded, and lower-count sequences lying one edit away from another sequence were also excluded. Barcode sub-clusters with fewer than 20% of the maximum read count were removed, based on fitting two negative binomial distributions. TCRdb took the public reads, trimmed them with fastp at Q25, ran MiXCR for clone calling and kept in-frame beta chains. Identical CDR3 protein sequences are pooled into one entry, listed with their most common genes and DNA. The V and J calls come from TCRdb's annotation, not from the publication. The sample profile shows around 480,000 distinct CDR3 sequences; around 23% of them were found once. Under 0.8% of the sample belongs to the ten largest clones.

Points the paper makes about the study in general: The sizes of highly expanded clones could end up underestimated when identical TCR molecules share a barcode. Spiked-in Jurkat TCR RNA (approximately 9 copies' worth), which is not part of the donor repertoire, was contained in the naive libraries. When barcode sub-clustering was not used, chimeric consensus sequences inflated TCR diversity, with chimeras reaching as high as 47%. Spiked-in Jurkat TCR RNA equal to a single cell's worth was reported to be detectable even within 1,100,000 naive CD8 T cells. In CMV-specific effector cells, over 98% of molecules were held by clones above 20 RNA copies, whereas under 1% of molecules were held by such clones in naive cells. About 3.1 recovered TCR RNA copies per cell were obtained by modeling, versus approximately 9 by digital PCR, implying a capture efficiency of about 30%.

CDR1 is given as LGHNA and CDR2 as YNFKEQ, both from the germline V gene. The CDR3 measures 16 amino acids from cysteine to phenylalanine. CDR3 DNA is the only sequence kept; it has 48 bases, read in frame from the first base. The trim is 0 bases for V and 0 bases for J, with a gap of 9 bases between the germline ends. The TCR was taken from a human donor in good health. Some libraries in this study had Jurkat cell RNA spiked in. Sequencing was done on a sample of naive CD8+ T cells from blood, with Jurkat cell RNA spiked in. The meaning of the sample's cell subset or site label: FACS-sorted CD8+CD4-CCR7+CD45RA+ naive T cells. The chain employs TRBV4-2 and TRBJ1-5, with TRBD1 perhaps the D gene, on 6 matching bases. The sequenced DNA: TGTGCCAGCAGCCAAGACCGACAGGATAGCAATCAGCCCCAGCATTTT. This translates into CASSQDRQDSNQPQHF.